These 3 T cell receptor beta chains share one sample of origin, sequenced in a study of radiation and T cells in renal cell carcinoma. This sample's time point: blood 4 weeks post-SBRT, at nephrectomy. Documented treatment: 15 Gy SBRT to primary tumor, nephrectomy 4 weeks later. Assay: immunoSEQ multiplex PCR; the TCRdb copy retains only in-frame clones and omits some. The sample yields fewer than 45,000 clones, about 82% seen once. Material: blood, obtained from a patient whose treatment included radiotherapy and nephrectomy. These receptors all come from a woman aged 65 to 85 with renal cell carcinoma.

The gene calls are TRBV5-1 and TRBJ2-7; possibly TRBD2 for D (6 bases). Trimming removed 0 bases from V and 1 base from J, with 14 bases in between. The CDR3 has 16 residues. CDR1 is SGHRS and CDR2 is YFSETQ in the germline V gene. The CDR3 DNA reads TGCGCCAGCAGCTTGGCTTCTCGGGAGTTTTCCTACGAGCAGTACTTC. Its protein is CASSLASREFSYEQYF.

J is TRBJ1-2 and V is TRBV19, with a tentative D call TRBD1 (5 bases). Looked up from germline, CDR1 is LNHDA and CDR2 is SQIVND (reference sequence). CDR3 length equals 15 residues. V was shortened by 1 base and J by 3 bases, with 12 bases between the two germline ends. The CDR3 DNA is TGTGCCAGTAGTATAGTAGGGCAGGGCGACTATGGCTACACCTTC. The encoded protein is CASSIVGQGDYGYTF.

V usage is TRBV7-2 and J usage is TRBJ2-1; 14 bases are shared with TRBD2. The CDR3 covers 17 residues. The junction had 3 bases not matched to a gene; V was cut back by 0 bases and J by 5 bases. Germline loops: CDR1 SGHTA, CDR2 FQGNSA. The CDR3 reads CASSLARGLAGDNEQFF. The CDR3 DNA is TGTGCCAGCAGCTTAGCGAGGGGACTAGCGGGGGACAATGAGCAGTTCTTC.